In this sample, the clone carrying this TCR beta chain turned up many times. Antigen: not known. The CDR3 has 15 amino acids. Germline CDR1 SGHRS, CDR2 YFSETQ. V lost 5 bases to trimming and J lost 5 bases; unmatched junction nucleotides: 12. This sample was taken from a study of T-cell reconstitution after alpha-beta-depleted transplantation in children. Unique molecular identifiers were used in preparing the TCRbeta library. Via MiXCR, TCRdb re-called the PCR reads, giving one row per CDR3 protein. The table has 65,000 to 90,000 distinct CDR3 sequences, 11% seen once. Findings and caveats of the study: The main origin of T-cell counts and diversity one year after transplant was newly produced T cells. In patients about two months after transplant, alpha-beta T cells reportedly arose from several hundred expanded graft clones. Diversity of TCRbeta at day 60 was high in some patients, arising from surviving recipient T cells and thymic progenitors.

The rearrangement links TRBV5-1 to TRBJ2-5; 7 bases fit TRBD1. The source of this sequence is a boy aged 5-17 years with acute myeloid leukemia, due to receive a stem cell transplant. The specimen comprised PBMCs, sampled before TCRalphabeta/CD19-depleted stem cell transplant. The DNA for the CDR3 is TGCGCCAGCAGTGGGGCAGGGGGATACGGGGAGACCCAGTACTTC. Its translation is CASSGAGGYGETQYF.